This T cell receptor beta chain was captured by sequencing in a study of blood T cell repertoires in COVID-19. Study-wide context: COVID-19 samples collected from the United States, Italy and Spain covered acute and convalescent phases. From T cells, B-cell-depleted T cells, or PBMCs came the material, which was cDNA or gDNA.

Sequencing used immunoSEQ multiplex PCR; TCRdb keeps in-frame clones, though not all of them. The sample lists fewer than 400,000 clones; roughly 86% were seen once. V shed 4 bases, J shed 1 base, and the junction held 11 bases outside the gene matches. CDR1 KGHSH and CDR2 LQKENI come from the germline V gene. This CDR3 spans 17 amino acids. Cohort placement rested on clinical history that participants reported themselves. Recovery among Cohort 3 donors was established by two negative PCRs, clearance, or symptom resolution. What was sequenced was PBMCs or T cells enriched from blood (not recorded which). The chain combines TRBV18 with TRBJ2-3; 7 nucleotides line up with TRBD1. This TCR was sampled from a woman under 30 who had recovered from COVID-19. The CDR3 is CASSQNLRDSGTDTQYF. CDR3 coding DNA: TGTGCCAGCTCACAAAACCTCCGGGACAGCGGCACAGATACGCAGTATTTT.